This T cell receptor (beta chain) is drawn from a study of vaccination effects on CD4 cells after COVID-19. Study details: Researchers obtained post-vaccine samples at a median of 72 days past the second dose. The study's findings and limits: After vaccination of healthy people, only 1 of 255 vaccine-induced clones cross-reacted with common cold coronaviruses.

TCRdb keeps only in-frame clones here, not all; method: immunoSEQ multiplex PCR. In the table there are tens of thousands of clones, about 67% of which are singletons. Using viral peptide pools, the ViraFEST assay grew out antigen-specific CD4+ T cells prior to sequencing. On approximately day 9 of culture, CD4+ T cells were separated out. All study participants received two doses of BNT162b2 or mRNA-1273 vaccine. Regarding this clone: Its antigen remains unknown.

The V and J ends lost 0 bases and 1 base respectively, with 17 bases between them. The CDR3 covers 18 residues. The germline CDR1 and CDR2 sequences are LGHNT and FRNRAP. The source was CD4+ T cells from PBMCs cultured with HCoV-229E spike peptides, collected after COVID-19 vaccination. This rearrangement joins TRBV12-5 to TRBJ2-3; D is undetermined. The sequence was obtained from a human donor who received a COVID-19 vaccine. The CDR3 region has the DNA TGTGCTAGTGGTTTGGTACTCGACGGGCGTATTGGCACAGATACGCAGTATTTT. Protein: CASGLVLDGRIGTDTQYF.